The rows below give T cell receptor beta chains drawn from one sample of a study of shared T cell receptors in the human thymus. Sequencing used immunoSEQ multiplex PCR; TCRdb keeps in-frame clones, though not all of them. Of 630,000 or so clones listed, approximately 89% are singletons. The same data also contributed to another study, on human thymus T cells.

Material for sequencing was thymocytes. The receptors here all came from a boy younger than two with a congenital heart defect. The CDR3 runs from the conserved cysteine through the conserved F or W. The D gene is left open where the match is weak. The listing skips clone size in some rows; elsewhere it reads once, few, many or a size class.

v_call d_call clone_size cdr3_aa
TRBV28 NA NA CASSIKRQANTEAFF
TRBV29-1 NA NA CSVLEEMDYGYTF
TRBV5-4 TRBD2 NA CASSFYLLRGDQETQYF
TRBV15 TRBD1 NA CATSRGGGGGTGTIGSNQPQHF
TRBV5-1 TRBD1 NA CASSTGTVLSGANVLTF
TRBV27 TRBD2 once CASSERVLAGVEQYF
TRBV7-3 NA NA CASSYEPGRETQYF
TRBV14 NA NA CASSQDNGGHGELFF
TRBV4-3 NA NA CANSHLRTNGYTF
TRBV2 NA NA CASSGSVGRPSNQPQHF
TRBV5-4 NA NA CASSGVTGEGPDTQYF
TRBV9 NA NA CASSVGAEASPSSYNEQFF
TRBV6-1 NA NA CASSETIGGKGEKLFF
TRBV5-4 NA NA CASRDKESYEQYF
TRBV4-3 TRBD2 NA CASSGLAASTDTQYF
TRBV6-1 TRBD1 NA CASSRDRGPGELFF
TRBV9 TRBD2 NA CASSTGTSGRKYEQYF
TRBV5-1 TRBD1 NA CASSLVPGQPYEQYF
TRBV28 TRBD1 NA CASSGERDREPDEQFF
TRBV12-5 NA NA CASGPTRQSATDTQYF
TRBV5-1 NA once CASKGSTGELFF
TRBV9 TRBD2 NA CASSVERDPPVAQYF
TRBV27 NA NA CASRKPIREGVLGYTF
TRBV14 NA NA CASSQLLHEQFF
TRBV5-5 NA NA CASSLKQDRNEKLFF
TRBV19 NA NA CASSKPGQWTGELFF
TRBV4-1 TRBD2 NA CASSQGRTRNNEQFF
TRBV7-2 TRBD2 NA CASSSNPGTSGRGTDTQYF
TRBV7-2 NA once CASSPTQGRNQPQHF
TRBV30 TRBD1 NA CAWSVPRGPCLNQPQHF
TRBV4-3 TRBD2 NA CASSQNRVRTSGSTDTQYF
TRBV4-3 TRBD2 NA CASSPGGLEVYNEQFF
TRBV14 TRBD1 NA CASSSRTGDTGELFF
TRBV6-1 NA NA CASSEGGQFSNQPQHF
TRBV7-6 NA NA CASSLDRAGGYTF
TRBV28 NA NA CASSLEDGGSRVSETQYF
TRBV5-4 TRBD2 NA CASSIAPGLAGKQYF
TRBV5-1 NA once CASSLVEAGEETQYF
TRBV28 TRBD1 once CASSLGDRGDTEQFF
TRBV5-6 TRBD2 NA CASSLSSQGRDTGELFF
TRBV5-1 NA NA CASSLDGRDTQYF
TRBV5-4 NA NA CASSFSLNMGSTNTEAFF
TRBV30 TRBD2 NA CAWRARLAGGETQYF
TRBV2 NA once CASSELFEQFF
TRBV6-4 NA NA CASSVLYRETREQYF